The clone carrying this T cell receptor (beta chain) was picked up a small number of times. Its specificity is not known. Molecular barcoding with unique molecular identifiers was used for the TCRbeta library. TCRdb called the PCR reads again in MiXCR, with one record for every CDR3 protein. The profile shows around 130,000 distinct CDR3 sequences, more than 9.5% of them singletons. These data come from a study of T-cell reconstitution after alpha-beta-depleted transplantation in children. Notes on the study in general: T-cell numbers and diversity one year post-transplant derived largely from freshly generated T cells.

The source is a girl under three years old who had a stem cell transplant for combined immunodeficiency, so the T cells may come from the graft donor. The sequences come from PBMCs, mostly from graft donor cells, collected 180 days after TCRalphabeta/CD19-depleted stem cell transplant.

In DNA, the CDR3 is TGCAGCCCCGTAGCGACTAGCGGGGGGCCAGATACGCAGTATTTT. Encoded protein: CSPVATSGGPDTQYF. V gene TRBV29-1 combines with J gene TRBJ2-3; 13 nucleotides agree with TRBD2. The CDR3 is 15 residues long. CDR1 is SQVTM and CDR2 is ANQGSEA in the germline V gene. V shed 8 bases, J shed 4 bases, and the junction held 9 bases outside the gene matches.